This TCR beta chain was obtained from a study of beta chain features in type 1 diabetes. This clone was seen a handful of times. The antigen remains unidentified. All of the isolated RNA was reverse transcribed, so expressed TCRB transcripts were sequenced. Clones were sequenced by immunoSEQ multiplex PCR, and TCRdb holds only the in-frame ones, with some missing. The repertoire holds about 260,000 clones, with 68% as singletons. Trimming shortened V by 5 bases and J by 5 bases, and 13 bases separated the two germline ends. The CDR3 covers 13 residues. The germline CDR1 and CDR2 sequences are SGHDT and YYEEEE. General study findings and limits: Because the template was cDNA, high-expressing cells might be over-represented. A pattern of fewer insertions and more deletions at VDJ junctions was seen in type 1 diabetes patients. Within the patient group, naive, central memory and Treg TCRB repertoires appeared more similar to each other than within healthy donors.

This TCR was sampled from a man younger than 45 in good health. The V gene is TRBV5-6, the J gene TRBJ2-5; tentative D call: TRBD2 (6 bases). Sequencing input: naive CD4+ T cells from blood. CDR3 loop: CASSAGWVETQYF. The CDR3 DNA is TGTGCCAGCAGTGCGGGATGGGTTGAGACCCAGTACTTC.